Sequencing of this T cell receptor beta chain was carried out in a study of regulatory T cells in long-lasting Graves disease. Arm-PCR of CDR3 regions and iRepertoire HTBI primers were the basis on which TCR beta libraries were built. TCRdb re-analysed the multiplex PCR reads in MiXCR, keeping a single row per CDR3 protein. The sample includes some 500,000 distinct CDR3 sequences, around an eighth seen only once; the top ten take over 7.5%. In germline, CDR1 is SGDLS, CDR2 YYNGEE. Trimming shortened V by 3 bases and J by 0 bases, and 14 bases separated the two germline ends. The CDR3 runs 16 residues. The time point here: newly diagnosed GD, antithyroid drugs for less than 3 months. Generation of the TCR library employed RNA extracted from PBMCs. This sample was also put to use in a study of T cells in Graves' hyperthyroidism and ophthalmopathy. That work states: TCR CDR3 underwent first-round RT-PCR with the HTBI primer set. Researchers found most expanded thyroid clonotypes above 0.001 in blood as well.

The chain is built from TRBV9 and TRBJ2-3, with no clear D. The clonotype originates from a man in his thirties or forties with Graves disease. The source material was peripheral blood mononuclear cells (PBMCs), sampled at new diagnosis, from a patient treated with antithyroid drugs. The CDR3 spells CASSDMPGSSTDTQYF. Here the CDR3 DNA reads TGTGCCAGCAGCGACATGCCGGGTTCTAGCACAGATACGCAGTATTTT.